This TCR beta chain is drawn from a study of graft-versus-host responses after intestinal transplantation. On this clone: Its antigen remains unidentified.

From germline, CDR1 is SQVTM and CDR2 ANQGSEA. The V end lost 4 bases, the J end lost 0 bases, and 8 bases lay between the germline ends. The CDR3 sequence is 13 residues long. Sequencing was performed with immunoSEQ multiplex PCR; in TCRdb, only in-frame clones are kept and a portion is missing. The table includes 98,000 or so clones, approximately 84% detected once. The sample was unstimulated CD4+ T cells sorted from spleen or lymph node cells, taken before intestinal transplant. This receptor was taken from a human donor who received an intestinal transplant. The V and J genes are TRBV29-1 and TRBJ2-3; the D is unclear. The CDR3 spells CSVVPGSTDTQYF. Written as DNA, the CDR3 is TGCAGCGTTGTACCGGGTAGCACAGATACGCAGTATTTT.